The 13 T cell receptor beta chains below were found in one sample sequenced in a study of cytomegalovirus exposure and HLA in healthy donors. 13 Jbeta primers and 60 Vbeta primers were used for the PCR. Profiled with immunoSEQ multiplex PCR; TCRdb holds only in-frame clones, not every one. The sample carries 100,000 or so clones, 75% to 90% recorded once. The sequenced material came from PBMCs. These receptors were taken from a man aged 25 to 40 in good health and CMV-seronegative.

This clone was seen a few times. The rearrangement uses TRBV27 and TRBJ2-3; tentatively, D is TRBD2 (6 bases). Germline V gives CDR1 MNHEY, CDR2 SMNVEV (reference sequence). V was clipped by 4 bases and J by 5 bases, with 19 bases between them. This CDR3 contains 16 residues. The chain's CDR3 is CASSYGKWRVQDTQYF. The CDR3 bases are TGTGCCAGCAGTTACGGGAAATGGAGGGTTCAAGATACGCAGTATTTT.

V gene TRBV28 combines with J gene TRBJ2-7; D remains unclear. The CDR3 loop spans 12 amino acids. CDR1 is MDHEN and CDR2 is SYDVKM in the germline V gene. Trimming stripped 7 bases from V and 1 base from J, with 8 bases between. In nucleotides, the CDR3 is TGTGCCAGCATGGTCGAGTCCTACGAGCAGTACTTC. This gives the protein CASMVESYEQYF.

The chain couples TRBV10-3 to TRBJ1-1; D unclear. The germline CDR1 and CDR2 sequences are ENHRY and SYGVKD. CDR3 length: 15 residues. The V end was cut by 6 bases, the J end by 1 base, with 15 bases between. CDR3 amino acids: CAISPSDRQNTEAFF. The CDR3 nucleotides are TGTGCCATCAGCCCCTCCGACCGACAGAACACTGAAGCTTTCTTT.

The chain employs TRBV2 and TRBJ2-1, with D possibly matching TRBD2 (5 bases). The germline CDR1 and CDR2 sequences are SNHLY and FYNNEI. CDR3 length: 15 residues. V was cut by 3 bases and J by 8 bases, with 17 bases left in between. Here the CDR3 reads CASSDEGISSHEQFF. The CDR3 bases are TGTGCCAGCAGTGACGAGGGCATTTCGTCCCATGAGCAGTTCTTC. Complete variable domain (other parts from reference TRBV2 and TRBJ2-1): EPEVTQTPSHQVTQMGQEVILRCVPISNHLYFYWYRQILGQKVEFLVSFYNNEISEKSEIFDDQFSVERPDGSNFTLKIRSTKLEDSAMYFCASSDEGISSHEQFFGPGTRLTVL.

The chain employs TRBV6-6 and TRBJ1-4; 7 bases are shared with TRBD1. With V trimmed by 8 bases and J by 10 bases, 10 bases remained unmatched. The CDR3 has 13 amino acids. The germline V gene has CDR1 MNHNY and CDR2 SVGAGI (reference sequence). The CDR3 nucleotides are TGTGCCAGCCTTGAGGGGGCCTCGGGAAAACTGTTTTTT. This translates into CASLEGASGKLFF.

V and J are TRBV5-4 and TRBJ2-1; maybe TRBD2 (6 bases). The V end was cut by 1 base, the J end by 5 bases, with 22 bases between. The CDR3 is 18 amino acids. Germline assignment: CDR1 SGHNT and CDR2 YYREEE (reference sequence). CDR3 in amino acids: CASSLSLLRESSNNEQFF. The CDR3 DNA follows: TGTGCCAGCAGCTTGTCATTACTACGGGAGTCCAGTAACAATGAGCAGTTCTTC.

The chain employs TRBV2 and TRBJ1-5; tentatively, D is TRBD1 (5 bases). Germline V CDR1 and CDR2: SNHLY, FYNNEI. This CDR3 region has 13 residues. The V end was cut by 4 bases, the J end by 4 bases, with 8 bases between. The CDR3 here is CASSGQINQPQHF. The CDR3 DNA reads TGTGCCAGCAGTGGACAGATAAATCAGCCCCAGCATTTT.

The V and J genes are TRBV7-2 and TRBJ1-2; 7 bases line up with TRBD1. There are 12 residues in the CDR3. V was pared by 4 bases and J by 7 bases, with 3 bases of the junction left unmatched. Germline assignment: CDR1 SGHTA and CDR2 FQGNSA. The DNA of the CDR3 is TGTGCCAGCAGCTCGACAGGGTCTGGCTACACCTTC. Its protein is CASSSTGSGYTF.

The V call is TRBV30, the J call TRBJ2-7; TRBD1 matches 8 bases. This CDR3 comprises 15 residues. Germline V gene data show CDR1 as GTSNPN and CDR2 as SVGIG (reference sequence). V was pared by 1 base and J by 0 bases, with 5 bases of the junction left unmatched. In nucleotides, the CDR3 is TGTGCCTGGAGTGGTGGACAGGGAAGCTCCTACGAGCAGTACTTC. Its translation: CAWSGGQGSSYEQYF.

The gene calls are TRBV9 and TRBJ1-1; 8 nucleotides align to TRBD1. The V segment lost 1 base and the J segment 5 bases; nucleotides outside the gene matches: 4. CDR3 length: 14 amino acids. Germline V CDR1 and CDR2: SGDLS, YYNGEE. CDR3 nucleotides: TGTGCCAGCAGCGTAACAGGGGGAGAAACTGAAGCTTTCTTT. Its protein is CASSVTGGETEAFF.

This clone was counted a single time. This chain connects TRBV5-1 to TRBJ2-2; 7 bases are shared with TRBD1. J lost 5 bases, V lost 2 bases, and 6 bases had no gene match. The CDR3 is 15 amino acids. The germline CDR1 and CDR2 sequences are SGHRS and YFSETQ. The CDR3 DNA reads TGCGCCAGCAGCTTATGGGGACAGCGAACCGGGGAGCTGTTTTTT. The encoded protein is CASSLWGQRTGELFF.

The J gene is TRBJ2-7, the V gene TRBV5-1; 9 bases are a match to TRBD1. The V gene end was trimmed by 2 bases and the J gene end by 0 bases; junction bases not matched to a gene: 18. Germline assignment: CDR1 SGHRS and CDR2 YFSETQ. The CDR3 runs to 20 residues. The CDR3 reads CASSFPVNRSGTGSSYEQYF. For the CDR3, the DNA is TGCGCCAGCAGCTTTCCCGTAAACCGATCCGGGACAGGGAGCTCCTACGAGCAGTACTTC.

The chain recombines TRBV19 with TRBJ2-1; perhaps TRBD1 as D (6 bases). V was trimmed by 7 bases and J by 12 bases, leaving 19 bases between them. Germline lookup yields CDR1 LNHDA and CDR2 SQIVND (reference sequence). The CDR3 is 13 residues long. As DNA, the CDR3 is TGTGCCAGTAAGATACTAGATCAGGGGAGGCAGTTCTTC. Its translation is CASKILDQGRQFF.